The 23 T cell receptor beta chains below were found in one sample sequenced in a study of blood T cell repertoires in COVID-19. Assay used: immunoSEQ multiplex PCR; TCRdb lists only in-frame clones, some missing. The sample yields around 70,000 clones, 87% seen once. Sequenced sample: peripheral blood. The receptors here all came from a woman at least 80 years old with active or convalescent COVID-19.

The CDR3 spells CASSPRQTPNTEAFF. The CDR3 DNA reads TGTGCCAGCAGCCCCCGACAGACCCCGAACACTGAAGCTTTCTTT. The chain recombines TRBV9 with TRBJ1-1, with a tentative D call TRBD1 (5 bases). This CDR3 has 15 amino acids. Trimming removed 4 bases at V and 1 base at J, with 14 bases between. The germline V gene has CDR1 SGDLS and CDR2 YYNGEE.

CDR3 amino acids: CASSSTSGGGTYNEQFF. DNA for the CDR3: TGTGCCAGCAGCTCTACTAGCGGGGGGGGTACCTACAATGAGCAGTTCTTC. The rearrangement links TRBV11-2 to TRBJ2-1; TRBD2 aligns across 13 bases. From germline, CDR1 is SGHAT and CDR2 FQNNGV. Trimming took 4 bases from V and 2 from J; bases not matched to a gene: 5. CDR3 length equals 17 residues.

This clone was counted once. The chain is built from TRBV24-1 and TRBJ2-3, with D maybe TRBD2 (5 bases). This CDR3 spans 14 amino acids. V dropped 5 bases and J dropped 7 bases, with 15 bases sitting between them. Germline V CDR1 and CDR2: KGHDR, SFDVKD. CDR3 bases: TGTGCCACCAGTGCTAGCAAAGTCTCAAATACGCAGTATTTT. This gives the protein CATSASKVSNTQYF.

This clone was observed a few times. The CDR3 protein is CASSQDSGGLPYEQYF. As DNA, the CDR3 is TGTGCCAGCAGCCAAGATAGCGGGGGCCTTCCCTACGAGCAGTACTTC. The J gene is TRBJ2-7, the V gene TRBV3-1 (or the pseudogene TRBV3-2), with 9 bases that match TRBD2. The CDR3 spans 16 residues. V lost 0 bases, J lost 2 bases, and 5 bases stayed unmatched. Germline lookup yields CDR1 LGHDT and CDR2 YNNKEL (reference sequence).

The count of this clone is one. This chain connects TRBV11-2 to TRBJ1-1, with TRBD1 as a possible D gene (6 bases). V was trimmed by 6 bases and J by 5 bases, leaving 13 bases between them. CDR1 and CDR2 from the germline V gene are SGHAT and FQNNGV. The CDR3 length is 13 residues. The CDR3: CASRHRDWTEAFF. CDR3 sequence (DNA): TGTGCCAGCAGACACAGGGATTGGACTGAAGCTTTCTTT.

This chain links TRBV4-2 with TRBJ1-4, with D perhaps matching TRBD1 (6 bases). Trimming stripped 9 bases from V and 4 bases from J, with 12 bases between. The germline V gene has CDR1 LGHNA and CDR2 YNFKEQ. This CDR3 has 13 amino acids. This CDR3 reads CARGEGDNEKLFF. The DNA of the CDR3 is TGTGCCAGGGGGGAGGGGGATAATGAAAAACTGTTTTTT.

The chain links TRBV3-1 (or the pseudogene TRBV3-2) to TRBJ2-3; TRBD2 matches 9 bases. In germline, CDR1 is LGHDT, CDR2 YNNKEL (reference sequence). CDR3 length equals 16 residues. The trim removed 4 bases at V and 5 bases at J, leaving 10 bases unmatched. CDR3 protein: CASSPHPGLAGDTQYF. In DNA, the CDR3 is TGTGCCAGCAGCCCCCATCCGGGACTAGCTGGAGATACGCAGTATTTT.

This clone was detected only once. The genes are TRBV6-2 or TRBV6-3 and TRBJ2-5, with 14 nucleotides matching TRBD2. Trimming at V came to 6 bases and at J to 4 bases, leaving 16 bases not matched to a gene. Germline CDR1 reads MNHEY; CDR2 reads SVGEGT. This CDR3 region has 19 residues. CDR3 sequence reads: CASSTRLAGGQKGRETQYF. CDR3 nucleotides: TGTGCCAGCAGCACCCGACTAGCGGGGGGGCAGAAGGGTCGAGAGACCCAGTACTTC.

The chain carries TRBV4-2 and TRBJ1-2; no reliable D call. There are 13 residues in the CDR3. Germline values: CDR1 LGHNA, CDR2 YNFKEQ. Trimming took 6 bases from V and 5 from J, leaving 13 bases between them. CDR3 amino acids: CASRADNPYGYTF. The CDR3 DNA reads TGTGCCAGCAGGGCAGATAATCCTTATGGCTACACCTTC.

The CDR3 loop is CASAKDREETQYF. The CDR3 DNA is TGTGCCAGCGCCAAGGACAGGGAAGAGACCCAGTACTTC. The V and J genes are TRBV19 and TRBJ2-5; 8 bases fit TRBD1. V shed 9 bases, J shed 3 bases, and the junction held 6 bases outside the gene matches. CDR1 LNHDA and CDR2 SQIVND come from the germline V gene (reference sequence). This CDR3 has 13 amino acids.

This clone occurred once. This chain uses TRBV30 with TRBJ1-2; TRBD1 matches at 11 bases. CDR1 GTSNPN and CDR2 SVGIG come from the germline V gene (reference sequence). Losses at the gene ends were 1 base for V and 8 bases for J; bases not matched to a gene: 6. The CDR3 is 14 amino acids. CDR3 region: CAWSEDRGPYGYTF. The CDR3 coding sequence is TGTGCCTGGAGTGAGGACAGGGGGCCTTACGGCTACACCTTC.

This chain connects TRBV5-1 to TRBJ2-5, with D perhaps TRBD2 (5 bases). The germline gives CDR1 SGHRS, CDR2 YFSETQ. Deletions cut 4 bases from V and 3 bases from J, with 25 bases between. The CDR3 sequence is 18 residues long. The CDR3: CASSKKVAGLMGEETQYF. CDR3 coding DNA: TGCGCCAGCAGCAAGAAGGTAGCAGGCCTAATGGGAGAAGAGACCCAGTACTTC.

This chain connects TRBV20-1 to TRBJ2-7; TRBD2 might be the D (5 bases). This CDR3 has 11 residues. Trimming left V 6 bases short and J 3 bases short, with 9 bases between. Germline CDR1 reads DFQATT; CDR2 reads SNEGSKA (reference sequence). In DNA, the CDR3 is TGCAGTGCCCAAGAGGGCTACGAGCAGTACTTC. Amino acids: CSAQEGYEQYF.

Written as DNA, the CDR3 is TGCGCCAGCAGCCTCGTTGTTGGACAGGGGGCGCGGAACACTGAAGCTTTCTTT. Amino acids: CASSLVVGQGARNTEAFF. The chain employs TRBV4-1 and TRBJ1-1; 11 nucleotides line up with TRBD1. Per germline, CDR1 MGHRA and CDR2 YSYEKL. The CDR3 is made up of 18 amino acids. After removal of 4 bases from V and 1 base from J, the junction contained 11 bases not matched to a gene.

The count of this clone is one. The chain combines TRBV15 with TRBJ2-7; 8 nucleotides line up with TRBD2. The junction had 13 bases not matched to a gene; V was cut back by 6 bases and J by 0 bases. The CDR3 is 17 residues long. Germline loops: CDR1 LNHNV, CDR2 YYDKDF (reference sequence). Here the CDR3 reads CATSPTISGGRSYEQYF. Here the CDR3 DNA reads TGTGCCACCAGTCCCACGATAAGCGGGGGCCGCTCCTACGAGCAGTACTTC.

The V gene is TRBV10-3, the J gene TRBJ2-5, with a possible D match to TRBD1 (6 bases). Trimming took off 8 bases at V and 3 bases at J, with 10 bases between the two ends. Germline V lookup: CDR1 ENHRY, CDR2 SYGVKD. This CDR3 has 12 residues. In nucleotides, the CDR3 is TGTGCCATCTCTAACAGGGAAGAGACCCAGTACTTC. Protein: CAISNREETQYF.

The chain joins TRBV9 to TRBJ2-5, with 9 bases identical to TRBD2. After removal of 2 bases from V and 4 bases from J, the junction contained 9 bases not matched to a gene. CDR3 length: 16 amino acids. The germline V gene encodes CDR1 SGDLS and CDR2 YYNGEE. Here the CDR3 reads CASSVDPQAGGETQYF. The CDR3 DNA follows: TGTGCCAGCAGCGTGGATCCTCAAGCGGGGGGAGAGACCCAGTACTTC.

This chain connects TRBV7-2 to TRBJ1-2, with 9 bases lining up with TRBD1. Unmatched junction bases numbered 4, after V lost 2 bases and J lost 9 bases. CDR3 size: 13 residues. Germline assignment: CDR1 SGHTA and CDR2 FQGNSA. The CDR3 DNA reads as TGTGCCAGCAGCTTACGGGACAGGGTGAGCTACACCTTC. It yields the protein CASSLRDRVSYTF.

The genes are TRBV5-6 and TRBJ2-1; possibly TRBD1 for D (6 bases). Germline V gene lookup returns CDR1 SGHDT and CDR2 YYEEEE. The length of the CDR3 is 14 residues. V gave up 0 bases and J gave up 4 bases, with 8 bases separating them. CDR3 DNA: TGTGCCAGCAGCTTGGGGCAGGGGTACAATGAGCAGTTCTTC. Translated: CASSLGQGYNEQFF.

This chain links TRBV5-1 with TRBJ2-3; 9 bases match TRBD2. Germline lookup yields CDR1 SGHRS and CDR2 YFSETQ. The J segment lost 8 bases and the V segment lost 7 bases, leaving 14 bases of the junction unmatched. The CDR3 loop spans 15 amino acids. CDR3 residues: CASWPAGGLRRTQYF. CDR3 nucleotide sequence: TGCGCCAGCTGGCCGGCGGGGGGGCTCCGTCGTACGCAGTATTTT.

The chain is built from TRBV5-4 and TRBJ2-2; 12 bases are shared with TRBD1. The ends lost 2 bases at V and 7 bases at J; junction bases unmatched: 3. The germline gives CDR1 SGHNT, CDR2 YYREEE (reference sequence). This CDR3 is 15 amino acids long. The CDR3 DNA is TGTGCCAGCAGCTTAGGGACAGGGGGCATCGGGGAGCTGTTTTTT. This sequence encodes CASSLGTGGIGELFF.

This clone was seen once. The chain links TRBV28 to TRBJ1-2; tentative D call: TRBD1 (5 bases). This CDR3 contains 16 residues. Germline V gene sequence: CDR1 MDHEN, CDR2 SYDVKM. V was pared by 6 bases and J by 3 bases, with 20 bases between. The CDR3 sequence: CASSLRGGPAYYGYTF. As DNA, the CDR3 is TGTGCCAGCAGCCTTCGGGGGGGACCCGCTTACTATGGCTACACCTTC.

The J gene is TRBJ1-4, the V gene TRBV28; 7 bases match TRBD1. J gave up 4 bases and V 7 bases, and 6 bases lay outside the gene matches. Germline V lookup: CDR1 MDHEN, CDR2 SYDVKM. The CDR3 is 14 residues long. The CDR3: CASTMDRINEKLFF. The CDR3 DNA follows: TGTGCCAGCACCATGGACAGGATTAATGAAAAACTGTTTTTT.